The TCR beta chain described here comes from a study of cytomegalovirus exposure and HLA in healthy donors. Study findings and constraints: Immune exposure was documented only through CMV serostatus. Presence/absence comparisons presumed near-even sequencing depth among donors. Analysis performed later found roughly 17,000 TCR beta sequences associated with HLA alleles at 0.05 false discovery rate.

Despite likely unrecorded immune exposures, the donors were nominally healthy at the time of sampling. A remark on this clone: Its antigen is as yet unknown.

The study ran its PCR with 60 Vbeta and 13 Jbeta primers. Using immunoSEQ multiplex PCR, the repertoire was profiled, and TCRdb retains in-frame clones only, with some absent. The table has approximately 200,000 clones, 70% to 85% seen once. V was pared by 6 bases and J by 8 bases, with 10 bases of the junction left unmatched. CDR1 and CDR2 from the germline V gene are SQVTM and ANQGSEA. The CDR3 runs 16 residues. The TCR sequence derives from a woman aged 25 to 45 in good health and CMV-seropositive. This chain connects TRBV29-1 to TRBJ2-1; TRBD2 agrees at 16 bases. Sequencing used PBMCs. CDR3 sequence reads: CSVTGTSGRAFYEQFF. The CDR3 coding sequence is TGCAGCGTAACCGGGACTAGCGGGAGGGCTTTTTATGAGCAGTTCTTC.